This T cell receptor beta chain appears in the sequencing data of a study of response to subunit inactivated influenza vaccine. TCRdb re-called the RT-PCR reads with MiXCR, one entry per CDR3 protein. The sample consists of just under 550,000 distinct CDR3 sequences, 20% to 25% of them appearing once. In this sample, this clonotype turned up a few times. Looked up from germline, CDR1 is SGDLS and CDR2 is YYNGEE. This CDR3 comprises 14 residues. Trimming stripped 3 bases from V and 4 bases from J, with 12 bases between. These records were also assigned to another study, of T cells expressing NK-cell markers. That work contributes: Beta-chain TCR cDNA was generated via 5'RACE template switching with UMIs.

This TCR derives from a man aged 50 or older who received an inactivated influenza vaccine. Sequencing was performed on CD4+ T cells sorted from PBMCs, taken 11 to 12 days after vaccination. V and J are TRBV9 and TRBJ2-3; D tentatively reads TRBD1 or TRBD2 (5 bases each). The CDR3 region is CASSAGTQPDTQYF. CDR3 DNA: TGTGCCAGCAGCGCCGGGACCCAGCCAGATACGCAGTATTTT.